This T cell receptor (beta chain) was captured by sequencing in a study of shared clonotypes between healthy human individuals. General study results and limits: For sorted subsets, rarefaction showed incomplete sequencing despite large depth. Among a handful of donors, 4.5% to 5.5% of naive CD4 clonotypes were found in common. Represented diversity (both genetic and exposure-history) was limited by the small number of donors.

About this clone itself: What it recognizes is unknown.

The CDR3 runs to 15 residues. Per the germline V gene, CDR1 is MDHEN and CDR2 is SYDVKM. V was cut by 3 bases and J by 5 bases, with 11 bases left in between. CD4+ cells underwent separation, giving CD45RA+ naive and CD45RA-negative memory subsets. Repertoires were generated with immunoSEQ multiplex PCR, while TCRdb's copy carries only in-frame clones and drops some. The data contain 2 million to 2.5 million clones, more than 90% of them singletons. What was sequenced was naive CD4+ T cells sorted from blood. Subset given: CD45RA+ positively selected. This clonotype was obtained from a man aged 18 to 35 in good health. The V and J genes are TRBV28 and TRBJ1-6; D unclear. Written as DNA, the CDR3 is TGTGCCAGCAGTTTCCTGCAAGGACATAATTCACCCCTCCACTTT. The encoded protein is CASSFLQGHNSPLHF.